Shown below are 29 T cell receptor beta chains from a single sample sequenced in a study of blood T cell repertoires in COVID-19. Sequencing used immunoSEQ multiplex PCR; TCRdb keeps in-frame clones, though not all of them. The top ten clones hold 18% of a sample with around 65,000 clones, under 80% of them seen once. Sequenced: peripheral blood. These receptors were obtained from a man between 60 and 75 years old with acute or convalescent COVID-19.

The chain uses TRBV9 and TRBJ1-2; possible D gene TRBD1, 5 bases. The CDR3 runs to 14 residues. Germline CDR1 is SGDLS and CDR2 is YYNGEE. Trimming cost V 0 bases and J 7 bases, with 13 bases left between them. The CDR3 DNA reads TGTGCCAGCAGCGTAGGGGGGGTAGGACGTGGCTACACCTTC. Its protein product is CASSVGGVGRGYTF. The complete variable domain, with remaining parts taken from reference TRBV9 and TRBJ1-2, reads DSGVTQTPKHLITATGQRVTLRCSPRSGDLSVYWYQQSLDQGLQFLIQYYNGEERAKGNILERFSAQQFPDLHSELNLSSLELGDSALYFCASSVGGVGRGYTFGSGTRLTVV.

The J gene is TRBJ2-5, the V gene TRBV18; D gene ambiguous. Trimming took off 1 base at V and 5 bases at J, with 11 bases between the two ends. Germline CDR1 KGHSH, CDR2 LQKENI. CDR3 length: 14 amino acids. The CDR3 loop is CASSPRAASETQYF. The CDR3 DNA reads as TGTGCCAGCTCACCACGGGCCGCCTCGGAGACCCAGTACTTC.

The chain joins TRBV6-6 to TRBJ2-1, with TRBD2 matching over 7 bases. Germline CDR1 is MNHNY and CDR2 is SVGAGI (reference sequence). V lost 6 bases, J lost 10 bases, and 18 bases stayed unmatched. This CDR3 is 16 amino acids long. CDR3 amino acids: CASRVPSGRGEGEQFF. For the CDR3, the DNA is TGTGCCAGCAGAGTTCCTAGCGGCCGCGGGGAGGGGGAGCAGTTCTTC.

The rearrangement links TRBV3-1 (or the pseudogene TRBV3-2) to TRBJ2-7; 16 nucleotides agree with TRBD2. This CDR3 spans 16 amino acids. V shed 1 base and J 5 bases; nucleotides not matched to a gene: 2. Germline CDR1 reads LGHDT; CDR2 reads YNNKEL (reference sequence). CDR3 nucleotide sequence: TGTGCCAGCAGCCAAGGGGGACTAGCGGGAGGGAACGAGCAGTACTTC. Its protein is CASSQGGLAGGNEQYF.

This chain connects TRBV5-1 to TRBJ2-7; 13 bases are a match to TRBD2. The germline gives CDR1 SGHRS, CDR2 YFSETQ. CDR3 length equals 16 residues. The ends lost 4 bases at V and 3 bases at J; junction bases unmatched: 7. The CDR3 here is CASSTRTSGSHYEQYF. Here the CDR3 DNA reads TGCGCCAGCAGCACAAGGACTAGCGGGAGTCACTACGAGCAGTACTTC.

The chain carries TRBV29-1 and TRBJ2-7; weak D call: TRBD1 (6 bases). Germline V CDR1 and CDR2: SQVTM, ANQGSEA. This CDR3 contains 14 residues. Trimming shortened V by 1 base and J by 5 bases, and 15 bases separated the two germline ends. The CDR3 here is CSVEGRGQNNEQYF. In DNA, the CDR3 is TGCAGCGTTGAAGGTAGAGGACAGAACAACGAGCAGTACTTC.

The CDR3 DNA sequence: TGTGCCAGTAACTCGGGTACTAATGAAAAACTGTTTTTT. This sequence encodes CASNSGTNEKLFF. V and J are TRBV7-2 and TRBJ1-4; the D is unclear. The CDR3 has 13 amino acids. V dropped 9 bases and J dropped 2 bases, with 10 bases sitting between them. Germline V gives CDR1 SGHTA, CDR2 FQGNSA.

DNA of the CDR3: TGTGCCAGCAGCAAAGCCCACCGTTGGGGTCTCCGGGACAGGGGCTACGAGCAGTACTTC. It is translated as CASSKAHRWGLRDRGYEQYF. The gene calls are TRBV21-1 and TRBJ2-7; TRBD1, the table's D call, was not compared with the DNA. TRBV21-1 is designated a pseudogene. CDR3 length equals 20 residues.

This rearrangement joins TRBV19 to TRBJ1-1, with D maybe TRBD1 (6 bases). Germline assignment: CDR1 LNHDA and CDR2 SQIVND (reference sequence). This CDR3 has 17 residues. V gave up 4 bases and J gave up 1 base, with 19 bases separating them. CDR3 nucleotide sequence: TGTGCCAGTAGTACCCTGACAGGATTGATGTGGAACACTGAAGCTTTCTTT. Residues: CASSTLTGLMWNTEAFF.

The chain joins TRBV10-2 to TRBJ2-7, with D unresolved. The V end lost 0 bases, the J end lost 0 bases, and 6 bases lay between the germline ends. The CDR3 has 14 residues. Germline lookup yields CDR1 WSHSY and CDR2 SAAADI. CDR3 DNA: TGCGCCAGCAGTGAGTCCGGTAACTCCTACGAGCAGTACTTC. Translating it yields CASSESGNSYEQYF.

This sequence joins TRBV9 and TRBJ1-6; D possibly corresponds to TRBD1 (5 bases). Trimming removed 2 bases at V and 5 bases at J, with 11 bases between. Germline V gene data show CDR1 as SGDLS and CDR2 as YYNGEE. The CDR3 is made up of 15 amino acids. The DNA of the CDR3 is TGTGCCAGCAGCGTTACCCAGGGAAATAATTCACCCCTCCACTTT. Amino acids: CASSVTQGNNSPLHF. Full variable domain (remainder filled in from reference TRBV9 and TRBJ1-6): DSGVTQTPKHLITATGQRVTLRCSPRSGDLSVYWYQQSLDQGLQFLIQYYNGEERAKGNILERFSAQQFPDLHSELNLSSLELGDSALYFCASSVTQGNNSPLHFGNGTRLTVT.

This rearrangement joins TRBV3-1 (or the pseudogene TRBV3-2) to TRBJ1-3, with a weak D call TRBD1 (5 bases). In germline, CDR1 is LGHDT, CDR2 YNNKEL (reference sequence). This CDR3 has 15 residues. The germline V and J ends were trimmed by 6 bases and 0 bases, with 12 bases remaining between them. CDR3 sequence reads: CASRSTGRSGNTIYF. CDR3 coding DNA: TGTGCCAGCAGGTCTACAGGCCGCTCTGGAAACACCATATATTTT.

CDR3 protein: CASPTLDRDFYGYTF. CDR3 in DNA: TGTGCTAGCCCGACCCTGGACAGGGATTTTTATGGCTACACCTTC. The chain joins TRBV12-5 to TRBJ1-2; 8 nucleotides align to TRBD1. Per the germline V gene, CDR1 is LGHNT and CDR2 is FRNRAP. Germline trimming cut 9 bases from V and 5 bases from J; bases unmatched to any gene: 14. This CDR3 region has 15 residues.

This chain connects TRBV19 to TRBJ2-7, with D uncertain. Trimming removed 0 bases at V and 0 bases at J, with 6 bases between. The CDR3 covers 14 residues. The germline V gene has CDR1 LNHDA and CDR2 SQIVND (reference sequence). CDR3 region: CASSIEPSSYEQYF. In nucleotides, the CDR3 is TGTGCCAGTAGTATAGAGCCTAGCTCCTACGAGCAGTACTTC.

The chain links TRBV6-5 to TRBJ1-6; D not certain. V dropped 2 bases and J dropped 7 bases, with 9 bases sitting between them. The CDR3 contains 14 residues. Germline V CDR1 and CDR2: MNHEY, SVGAGI. CDR3 coding DNA: TGTGCCAGCAGTTACGTGGGGAGGAATTCACCCCTCCACTTT. Its protein product is CASSYVGRNSPLHF.

The rearrangement joins TRBV13 to TRBJ2-7, with D tentatively TRBD1 (7 bases). The CDR3 totals 15 residues. Between the trimmed V and J ends, which lost 2 bases and 0 bases, there was a span of 11 bases. The germline V gene has CDR1 PRHDT and CDR2 FYEKMQ (reference sequence). The CDR3, as DNA: TGTGCCAGCAGCTTACAGGGGGGTTTCTCCTACGAGCAGTACTTC. Protein sequence: CASSLQGGFSYEQYF. Full variable domain (outside the CDR3, taken from reference TRBV13 and TRBJ2-7): AAGVIQSPRHLIKEKRETATLKCYPIPRHDTVYWYQQGPGQDPQFLISFYEKMQSDKGSIPDRFSAQQFSDYHSELNMSSLELGDSALYFCASSLQGGFSYEQYFGPGTRLTVT.

This clone has just one count. This chain links TRBV9 with TRBJ2-1, with TRBD2 matching 7 bases. The CDR3 runs to 16 residues. The germline V gene has CDR1 SGDLS and CDR2 YYNGEE. The ends lost 0 bases at V and 0 bases at J; junction bases unmatched: 3. The CDR3 coding sequence is TGTGCCAGCAGCGTAGAGGCGGGAGACTCCTACAATGAGCAGTTCTTC. This codes for CASSVEAGDSYNEQFF. The entire variable domain, with the rest obtained from reference TRBV9 and TRBJ2-1, is as follows: DSGVTQTPKHLITATGQRVTLRCSPRSGDLSVYWYQQSLDQGLQFLIQYYNGEERAKGNILERFSAQQFPDLHSELNLSSLELGDSALYFCASSVEAGDSYNEQFFGPGTRLTVL.

In this sample, this clone turned up once. The conserved final phenylalanine or tryptophan is absent from the CDR3, which likely points to a read error. In DNA form, the CDR3 reads TGTGCCAGCAGCAGAGACAGGGATGTCTATGGCTACACCCTC. It specifies CASSRDRDVYGYTL. The chain recombines TRBV6-5 with TRBJ1-2, with 7 nucleotides matching TRBD1. The CDR3 runs to 14 residues. The germline V gene encodes CDR1 MNHEY and CDR2 SVGAGI. The ends lost 6 bases at V and 4 bases at J; junction bases unmatched: 8.

The chain carries TRBV6-5 and TRBJ2-1, with a tentative D call TRBD2 (6 bases). The CDR3 spans 15 residues. Trimming shortened V by 6 bases and J by 2 bases, and 14 bases separated the two germline ends. CDR1 MNHEY and CDR2 SVGAGI come from the germline V gene. CDR3 sequence: CASSPLPGAYNEQFF. CDR3 nucleotide sequence: TGTGCCAGCAGCCCCCTACCGGGAGCCTACAATGAGCAGTTCTTC.

V usage is TRBV7-2 and J usage is TRBJ2-7, with TRBD2 identical over 11 bases. The CDR3 consists of 14 residues. J gave up 6 bases and V 5 bases, and 6 bases lay outside the gene matches. Germline V CDR1 and CDR2: SGHTA, FQGNSA. The CDR3 sequence: CASSPLAGGGEQYF. The CDR3 nucleotides are TGTGCCAGCAGCCCCCTAGCGGGAGGAGGCGAGCAGTACTTC.

The chain links TRBV6-5 to TRBJ2-3; perhaps TRBD1 as D (6 bases). Germline-derived CDR1 and CDR2 are MNHEY and SVGAGI. The ends were cut back, 4 bases at V and 6 bases at J, with 11 bases in the middle. This CDR3 is 13 amino acids long. Here the CDR3 DNA reads TGTGCCAGCAGTTCGTACAGGGCGGATACGCAGTATTTT. This codes for CASSSYRADTQYF.

The J gene is TRBJ2-7, the V gene TRBV28; 9 bases are a match to TRBD1. The CDR3 has 14 residues. Trimming took 4 bases from V and 2 from J; bases not matched to a gene: 3. From germline, CDR1 is MDHEN and CDR2 SYDVKM. The CDR3 DNA reads TGTGCCAGCAGTTGGACAGGGGAGACCTACGAGCAGTACTTC. This encodes CASSWTGETYEQYF.

This chain links TRBV4-2 with TRBJ2-7; tentative D call: TRBD1 (6 bases). Germline V gives CDR1 LGHNA, CDR2 YNFKEQ. Trimming took 5 bases from V and 5 from J, leaving 19 bases between them. The CDR3 contains 15 residues. The CDR3 DNA reads TGTGCCAGCAGCGAAGGAATTAACAGGGACCACGAGCAGTACTTC. Protein sequence: CASSEGINRDHEQYF.

This sequence joins TRBV6-5 and TRBJ2-7; a weak D match, TRBD2 (6 bases). The CDR3 spans 15 residues. V shed 4 bases and J shed 6 bases, with 19 bases lying between them. CDR1 and CDR2 from the germline V gene are MNHEY and SVGAGI. This CDR3 reads CASSSGLLLGGEQYF. In nucleotides, the CDR3 is TGTGCCAGCAGTTCCGGACTACTCCTAGGAGGCGAGCAGTACTTC.

This chain connects TRBV5-1 to TRBJ2-2; D ambiguous. From germline, CDR1 is SGHRS and CDR2 YFSETQ. The V gene lost 0 bases and the J gene lost 8 bases, with 5 bases spanning the gap. The CDR3 loop spans 12 amino acids. CDR3 protein: CASSLAGGELFF. DNA of the CDR3: TGCGCCAGCAGCTTGGCAGGAGGGGAGCTGTTTTTT.

The V call is TRBV7-2, the J call TRBJ2-2; 8 bases match TRBD1. This CDR3 has 15 residues. The V segment lost 5 bases and the J segment 5 bases; nucleotides outside the gene matches: 7. Germline CDR1 SGHTA, CDR2 FQGNSA. CDR3 sequence (DNA): TGTGCCAGCAGCCGGACAGGGATCGGGACCGGGGAGCTGTTTTTT. Translation gives CASSRTGIGTGELFF.

The chain uses TRBV7-9 and TRBJ1-2; TRBD1 is a possible D gene (6 bases). This CDR3 region has 14 residues. Germline CDR1 reads SEHNR; CDR2 reads FQNEAQ (reference sequence). V lost 7 bases, J lost 3 bases, and 15 bases lay in between. The CDR3, as DNA: TGTGCCAGCACCCAAAAGGGGGGGTACTATGGCTACACCTTC. Protein product: CASTQKGGYYGYTF.

V gene TRBV11-2 combines with J gene TRBJ2-3; possibly TRBD1 for D (6 bases). The CDR3 loop spans 14 amino acids. Germline V gene data show CDR1 as SGHAT and CDR2 as FQNNGV. Trimming shortened V by 3 bases and J by 4 bases, and 11 bases separated the two germline ends. CDR3 in amino acids: CASSFRGAADTQYF. The CDR3 DNA reads TGTGCCAGCAGCTTCAGGGGTGCCGCAGATACGCAGTATTTT.

The CDR3 reads CASSGPRGSYEKLFF. CDR3 DNA: TGTGCCAGCAGTGGACCGAGGGGGAGCTATGAAAAACTGTTTTTT. This rearrangement joins TRBV2 to TRBJ1-4; maybe TRBD1 (6 bases). This CDR3 has 15 amino acids. V was pared by 4 bases and J by 6 bases, with 15 bases between. Germline lookup yields CDR1 SNHLY and CDR2 FYNNEI.